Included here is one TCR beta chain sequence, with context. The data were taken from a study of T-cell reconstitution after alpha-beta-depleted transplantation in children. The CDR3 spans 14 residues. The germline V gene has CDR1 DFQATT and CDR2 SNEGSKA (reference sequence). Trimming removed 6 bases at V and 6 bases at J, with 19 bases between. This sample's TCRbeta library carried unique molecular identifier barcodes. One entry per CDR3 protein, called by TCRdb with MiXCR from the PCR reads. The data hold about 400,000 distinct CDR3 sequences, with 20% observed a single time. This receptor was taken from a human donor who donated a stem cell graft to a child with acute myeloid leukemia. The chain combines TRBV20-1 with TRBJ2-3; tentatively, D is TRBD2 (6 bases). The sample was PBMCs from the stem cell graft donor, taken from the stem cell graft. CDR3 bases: TGCAGTGCGGACCGGGACTCCGGCGGGGATACGCAGTATTTT. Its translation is CSADRDSGGDTQYF.